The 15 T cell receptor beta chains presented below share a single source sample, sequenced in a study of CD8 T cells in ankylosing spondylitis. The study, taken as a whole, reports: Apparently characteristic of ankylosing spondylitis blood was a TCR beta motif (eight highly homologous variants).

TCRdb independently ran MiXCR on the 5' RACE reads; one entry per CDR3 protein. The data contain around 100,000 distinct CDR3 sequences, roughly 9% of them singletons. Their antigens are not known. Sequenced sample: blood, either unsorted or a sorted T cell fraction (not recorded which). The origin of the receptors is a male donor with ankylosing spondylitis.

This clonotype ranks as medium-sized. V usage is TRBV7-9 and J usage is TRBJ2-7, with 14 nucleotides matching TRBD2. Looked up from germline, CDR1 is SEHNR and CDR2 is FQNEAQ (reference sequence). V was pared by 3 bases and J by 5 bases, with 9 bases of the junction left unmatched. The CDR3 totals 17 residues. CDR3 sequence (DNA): TGTGCCAGCAGCTTTCTCGGACTAGCGGGAGGAGTAGACGAGCAGTACTTC. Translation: CASSFLGLAGGVDEQYF.

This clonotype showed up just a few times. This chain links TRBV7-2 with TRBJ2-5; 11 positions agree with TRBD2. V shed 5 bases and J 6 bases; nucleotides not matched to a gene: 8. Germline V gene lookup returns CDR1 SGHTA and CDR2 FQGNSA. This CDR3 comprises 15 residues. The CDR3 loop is CASSHASGRIKTQYF. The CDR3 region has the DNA TGTGCCAGCAGCCACGCTAGCGGGAGGATAAAGACCCAGTACTTC. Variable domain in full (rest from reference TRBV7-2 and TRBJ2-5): GAGVSQSPSNKVTEKGKDVELRCDPISGHTALYWYRQSLGQGLEFLIYFQGNSAPDKSGLPSDRFSAERTGGSVSTLTIQRTQQEDSAVYLCASSHASGRIKTQYFGPGTRLLVL.

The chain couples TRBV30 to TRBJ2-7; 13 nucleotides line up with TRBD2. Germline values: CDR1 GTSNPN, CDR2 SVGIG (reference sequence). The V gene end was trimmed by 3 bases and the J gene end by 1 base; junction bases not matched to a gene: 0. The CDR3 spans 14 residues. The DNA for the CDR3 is TGTGCCTGGAGGGGACTAGCGGGATCCTACGAGCAGTACTTC. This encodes CAWRGLAGSYEQYF.

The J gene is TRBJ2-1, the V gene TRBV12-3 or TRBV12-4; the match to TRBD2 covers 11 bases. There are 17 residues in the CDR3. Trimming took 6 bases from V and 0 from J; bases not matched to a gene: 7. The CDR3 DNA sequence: TGTGCCAGCAGCGGACTAGCGGGCCCCAGCTCCTACAATGAGCAGTTCTTC. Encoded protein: CASSGLAGPSSYNEQFF.

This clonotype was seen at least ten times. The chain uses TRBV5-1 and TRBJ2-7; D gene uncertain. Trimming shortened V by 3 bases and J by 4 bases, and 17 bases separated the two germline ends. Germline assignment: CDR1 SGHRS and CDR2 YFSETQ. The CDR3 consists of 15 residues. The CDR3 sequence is CASSSSDGFLYEQYF. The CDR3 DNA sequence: TGCGCCAGCAGCTCCTCAGACGGATTCCTATACGAGCAGTACTTC.

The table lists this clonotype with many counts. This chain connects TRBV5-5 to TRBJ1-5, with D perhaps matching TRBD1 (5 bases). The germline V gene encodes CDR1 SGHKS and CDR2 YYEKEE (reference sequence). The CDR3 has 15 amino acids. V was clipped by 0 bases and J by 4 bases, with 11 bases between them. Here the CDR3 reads CASSLGAGFNQPQHF. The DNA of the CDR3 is TGTGCCAGCAGCTTGGGGGCAGGGTTTAATCAGCCCCAGCATTTT. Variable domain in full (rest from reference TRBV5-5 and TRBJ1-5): DAGVTQSPTHLIKTRGQQVTLRCSPISGHKSVSWYQQVLGQGPQFIFQYYEKEERGRGNFPDRFSARQFPNYSSELNVNALLLGDSALYLCASSLGAGFNQPQHFGDGTRLSIL.

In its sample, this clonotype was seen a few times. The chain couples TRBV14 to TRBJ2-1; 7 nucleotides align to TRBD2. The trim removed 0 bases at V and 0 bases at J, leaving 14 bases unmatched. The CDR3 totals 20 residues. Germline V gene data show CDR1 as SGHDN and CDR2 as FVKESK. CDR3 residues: CASSQDVGLADWSSYNEQFF. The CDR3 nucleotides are TGTGCCAGCAGCCAAGATGTTGGGCTAGCGGATTGGAGCTCCTACAATGAGCAGTTCTTC.

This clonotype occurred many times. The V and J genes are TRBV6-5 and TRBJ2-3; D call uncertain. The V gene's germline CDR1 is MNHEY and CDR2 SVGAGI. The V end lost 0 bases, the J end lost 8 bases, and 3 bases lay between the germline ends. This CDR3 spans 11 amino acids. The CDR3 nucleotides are TGTGCCAGCAGTTACTCGGTTACGCAGTATTTT. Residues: CASSYSVTQYF.

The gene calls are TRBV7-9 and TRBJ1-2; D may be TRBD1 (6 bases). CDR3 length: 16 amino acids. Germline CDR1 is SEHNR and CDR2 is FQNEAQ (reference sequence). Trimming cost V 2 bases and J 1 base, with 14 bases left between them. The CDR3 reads CASSLISARGNYGYTF. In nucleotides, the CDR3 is TGTGCCAGCAGCTTAATCTCGGCCAGGGGTAACTATGGCTACACCTTC.

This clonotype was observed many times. CDR3 sequence reads: CASTKYANTGELFF. CDR3 nucleotide sequence: TGTGCCAGCACGAAATACGCGAACACCGGGGAGCTGTTTTTT. The chain carries TRBV12-3 or TRBV12-4 and TRBJ2-2; no definite D call. The CDR3 consists of 14 residues. V was shortened by 7 bases and J by 0 bases, with 9 bases between the two germline ends.

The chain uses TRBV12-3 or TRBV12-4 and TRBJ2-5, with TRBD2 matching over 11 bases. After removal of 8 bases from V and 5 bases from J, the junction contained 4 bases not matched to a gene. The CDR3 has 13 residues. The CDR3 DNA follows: TGTGCCAGCGGGACTAGCGGTCGGGAGACCCAGTACTTC. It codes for CASGTSGRETQYF.

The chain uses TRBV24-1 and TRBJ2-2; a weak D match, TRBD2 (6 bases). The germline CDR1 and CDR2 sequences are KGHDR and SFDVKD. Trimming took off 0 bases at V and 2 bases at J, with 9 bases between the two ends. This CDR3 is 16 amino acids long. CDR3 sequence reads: CATSDLGRDNTGELFF. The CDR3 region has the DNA TGTGCCACCAGTGATTTGGGGCGGGACAACACCGGGGAGCTGTTTTTT.

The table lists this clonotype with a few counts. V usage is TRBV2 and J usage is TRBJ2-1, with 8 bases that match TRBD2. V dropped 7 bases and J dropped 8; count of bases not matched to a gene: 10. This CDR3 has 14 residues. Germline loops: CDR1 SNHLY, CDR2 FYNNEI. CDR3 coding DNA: TGTGCCAGCAAGGACAGCGGGAGTTGGGATGAGCAGTTCTTC. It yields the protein CASKDSGSWDEQFF.

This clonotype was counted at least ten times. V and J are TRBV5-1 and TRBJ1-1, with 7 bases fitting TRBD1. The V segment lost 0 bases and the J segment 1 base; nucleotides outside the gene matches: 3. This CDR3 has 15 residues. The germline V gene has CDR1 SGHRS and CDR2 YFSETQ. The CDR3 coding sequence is TGCGCCAGCAGCTTGGTGGGACAGAAGAACACTGAAGCTTTCTTT. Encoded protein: CASSLVGQKNTEAFF.

As DNA, the CDR3 is TGTGCCACCAGCAGAGATACCCGTACTGAAGCTTTCTTT. It yields the protein CATSRDTRTEAFF. The chain has TRBV15 and TRBJ1-1; D ambiguous. Germline CDR1 reads LNHNV; CDR2 reads YYDKDF (reference sequence). V dropped 0 bases and J dropped 5 bases, with 7 bases sitting between them. The CDR3 runs 13 residues.